This T cell receptor (beta chain) was recovered during a study of cytomegalovirus exposure and HLA in healthy donors. The donors were in the approximately 130-subject validation cohort; that cohort was separate from the roughly 730-subject first cohort. Study-wide results and limits: Subsequent analysis found a tendency for first-cohort TCR clusters to co-occur within the 110 or so validation repertoires. The majority of TCR sequences were rare, yet some public TCRs appeared in many donors. Three CMV-associated chains proved CMV antigen-specific in vitro.

Sequencing used immunoSEQ multiplex PCR; TCRdb keeps in-frame clones, though not all of them. Altogether 350,000 or so clones are present, 86% being singletons, with the ten largest covering 0.84%. V trimming: 5 bases; J trimming: 3 bases; junction bases outside the gene matches: 13. This CDR3 region has 16 residues. Germline V gene sequence: CDR1 PRHDT, CDR2 FYEKMQ (reference sequence). About this clone itself: Its specificity is not known.

V usage is TRBV13 and J usage is TRBJ2-7, with 7 bases aligning to TRBD1. This receptor was taken from a woman aged 18-29 years in good health and CMV-seronegative. Input material: PBMCs. The CDR3 is CASSPSRDRSRYEQYF. DNA for the CDR3: TGTGCCAGCAGCCCGTCCCGGGACAGAAGTCGCTACGAGCAGTACTTC.